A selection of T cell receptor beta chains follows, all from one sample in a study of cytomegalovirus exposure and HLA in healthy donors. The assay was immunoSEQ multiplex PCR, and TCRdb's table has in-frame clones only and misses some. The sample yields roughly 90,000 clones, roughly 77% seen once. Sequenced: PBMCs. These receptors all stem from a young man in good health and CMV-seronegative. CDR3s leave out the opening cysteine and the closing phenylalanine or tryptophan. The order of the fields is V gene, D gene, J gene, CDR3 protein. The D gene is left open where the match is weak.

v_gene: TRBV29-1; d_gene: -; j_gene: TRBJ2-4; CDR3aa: SVEEDRAKNIQY
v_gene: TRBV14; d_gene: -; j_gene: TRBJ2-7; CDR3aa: ASSQGRRGEQY
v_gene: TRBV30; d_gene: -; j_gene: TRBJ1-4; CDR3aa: AWSSRRATNEKLF
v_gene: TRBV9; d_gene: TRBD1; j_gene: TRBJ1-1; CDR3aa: ASSPRQGANTEAF
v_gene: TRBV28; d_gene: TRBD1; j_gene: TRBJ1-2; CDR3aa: ASSPRGQGRRRGGYT
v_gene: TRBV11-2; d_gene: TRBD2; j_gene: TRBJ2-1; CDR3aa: ASSPLGGRDYNEQF
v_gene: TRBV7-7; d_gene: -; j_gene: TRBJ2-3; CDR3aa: ASSLREGADTQY
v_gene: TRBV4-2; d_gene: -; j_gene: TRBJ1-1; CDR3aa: ASSQEPSPRNTEAF
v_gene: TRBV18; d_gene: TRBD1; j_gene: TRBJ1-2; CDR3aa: ASSPGQEGGYT
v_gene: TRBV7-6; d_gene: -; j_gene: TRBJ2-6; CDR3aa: ASSLGSGITGANVLT